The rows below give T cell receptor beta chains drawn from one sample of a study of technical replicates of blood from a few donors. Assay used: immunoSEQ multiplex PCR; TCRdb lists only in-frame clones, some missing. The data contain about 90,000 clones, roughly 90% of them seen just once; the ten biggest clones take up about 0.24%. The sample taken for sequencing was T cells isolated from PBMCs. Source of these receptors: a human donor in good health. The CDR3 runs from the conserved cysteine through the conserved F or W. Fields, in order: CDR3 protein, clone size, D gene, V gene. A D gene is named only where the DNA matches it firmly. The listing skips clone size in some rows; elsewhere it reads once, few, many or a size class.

CDR3 protein: CASSYSFQGNYGYTF
clone size: NA
D gene: NA
V gene: TRBV6-5

CDR3 protein: CASSAQGAVNGYTF
clone size: NA
D gene: TRBD1
V gene: TRBV6-5

CDR3 protein: CSAGTTGITEAFF
clone size: NA
D gene: NA
V gene: TRBV29-1

CDR3 protein: CASSLSTGGRNTEAFF
clone size: NA
D gene: TRBD1
V gene: TRBV5-1

CDR3 protein: CASRSVAGGSYNEQFF
clone size: NA
D gene: TRBD2
V gene: TRBV27

CDR3 protein: CASSQEGSSPLHF
clone size: NA
D gene: NA
V gene: TRBV16

CDR3 protein: CASSFIGATYEQYF
clone size: NA
D gene: NA
V gene: TRBV28

CDR3 protein: CAISEVAGGGQPQHF
clone size: NA
D gene: TRBD1
V gene: TRBV10-3

CDR3 protein: CASVSSGTAYNEQFF
clone size: NA
D gene: TRBD1
V gene: TRBV27

CDR3 protein: CASSFSGVNTGELFF
clone size: NA
D gene: NA
V gene: TRBV5-1

CDR3 protein: CASSLGQGRGYTF
clone size: NA
D gene: TRBD1
V gene: TRBV27

CDR3 protein: CASSFRGDTGELFF
clone size: NA
D gene: TRBD2
V gene: TRBV7-3

CDR3 protein: CASSTRTGGLETQYF
clone size: NA
D gene: TRBD1
V gene: TRBV5-4

CDR3 protein: CACHRGRANYGYTF
clone size: NA
D gene: TRBD1
V gene: TRBV30

CDR3 protein: CASSSSWRGFQETQYF
clone size: NA
D gene: NA
V gene: TRBV19

CDR3 protein: CSVVGNAGEAFF
clone size: NA
D gene: NA
V gene: TRBV29-1

CDR3 protein: CASSSSIDFGYGYTF
clone size: NA
D gene: NA
V gene: TRBV7-9

CDR3 protein: CASSYSPGRAPEAFF
clone size: NA
D gene: NA
V gene: TRBV6-5

CDR3 protein: CASSVGTGVDTQYF
clone size: NA
D gene: TRBD1
V gene: TRBV6-6

CDR3 protein: CASSATTAFNEQFF
clone size: NA
D gene: NA
V gene: TRBV9

CDR3 protein: CASKTGNQPQHF
clone size: NA
D gene: NA
V gene: TRBV2

CDR3 protein: CAISPGQGAENEQFF
clone size: NA
D gene: TRBD1
V gene: TRBV10-3

CDR3 protein: CASSVSNNEQFF
clone size: NA
D gene: NA
V gene: TRBV6-1

CDR3 protein: CASSEFQGSYGYTF
clone size: NA
D gene: NA
V gene: TRBV25-1

CDR3 protein: CASSVEDRGYGYTF
clone size: NA
D gene: TRBD1
V gene: TRBV9

CDR3 protein: CASSLGQQFYGYTF
clone size: NA
D gene: TRBD1
V gene: TRBV7-9

CDR3 protein: CTSSQAQGKKRAKNIQYF
clone size: NA
D gene: NA
V gene: TRBV1

CDR3 protein: CAFPSEGAGGVTQYF
clone size: NA
D gene: TRBD2
V gene: TRBV7-9

CDR3 protein: CASSWGTGREETQYF
clone size: NA
D gene: TRBD1
V gene: TRBV11-3

CDR3 protein: CASRPPGGGLEEQYF
clone size: NA
D gene: TRBD2
V gene: TRBV4-1

CDR3 protein: CASSLNRGDDQPQHF
clone size: NA
D gene: TRBD1
V gene: TRBV5-8

CDR3 protein: CASSYFTGSRNEKLFF
clone size: once
D gene: NA
V gene: TRBV6-6

CDR3 protein: CASSLGGAHNEQFF
clone size: once
D gene: NA
V gene: TRBV7-7

CDR3 protein: CATSRGGQGIVLTQETQYF
clone size: once
D gene: TRBD1
V gene: TRBV15

CDR3 protein: CASSLTSGGTQYF
clone size: NA
D gene: TRBD2
V gene: TRBV11-3

CDR3 protein: CASSQWAGGNAGELFF
clone size: NA
D gene: TRBD2
V gene: TRBV14

CDR3 protein: CASSPPGGGGDTQYF
clone size: NA
D gene: TRBD2
V gene: TRBV5-1

CDR3 protein: CATKLRGAYEQYF
clone size: NA
D gene: NA
V gene: TRBV19

CDR3 protein: CASTGGANVLTF
clone size: NA
D gene: NA
V gene: TRBV5-4

CDR3 protein: CSVEGRAKNGYTF
clone size: NA
D gene: NA
V gene: TRBV29-1

CDR3 protein: CASSSGHGGYEQYF
clone size: NA
D gene: NA
V gene: TRBV5-8

CDR3 protein: CASSLGTGGNEKLFF
clone size: NA
D gene: TRBD1
V gene: TRBV5-8